One and the same sample provided the 3 T cell receptor beta chains below, sequenced in a study of shared T cell receptors in the human thymus. Method: immunoSEQ multiplex PCR; TCRdb's copy keeps in-frame clones and lacks some. The sample has about 540,000 clones, around three quarters seen once. The sample was also linked to a second study, of human thymus T cells.

Sequenced: thymocytes. Receptor source: a boy in the first two years of life with a congenital heart defect.

The genes are TRBV5-4 and TRBJ2-2; 8 bases map to TRBD1. The trim removed 4 bases at V and 4 bases at J, leaving 6 bases unmatched. The CDR3 covers 15 residues. The V gene's germline CDR1 is SGHNT and CDR2 YYREEE (reference sequence). CDR3 coding DNA: TGTGCCAGCAGCCCCGACAGGGGCCCCACCGGGGAGCTGTTTTTT. Translating gives CASSPDRGPTGELFF. Variable domain in full (rest from reference TRBV5-4 and TRBJ2-2): ETGVTQSPTHLIKTRGQQVTLRCSSQSGHNTVSWYQQALGQGPQFIFQYYREEENGRGNFPPRFSGLQFPNYSSELNVNALELDDSALYLCASSPDRGPTGELFFGEGSRLTVL.

The genes are TRBV11-2 and TRBJ2-3; 10 nucleotides match TRBD1. The CDR3 has 16 residues. Trimming cost V 3 bases and J 1 base; bases outside gene matches: 4. Germline CDR1 is SGHAT and CDR2 is FQNNGV. The CDR3 DNA sequence: TGTGCCAGCAGCTTGGTAGACAGGGGGCGCACAGATACGCAGTATTTT. It encodes CASSLVDRGRTDTQYF.

In its sample, this clone was seen once. The J gene is TRBJ2-7, the V gene TRBV7-8; possible D gene TRBD2, 5 bases. The V end was cut by 4 bases, the J end by 2 bases, with 12 bases between. CDR1 and CDR2 (germline): SGHVS, FQNEAQ. The CDR3 runs to 14 residues. The CDR3 reads CASSSRLLTYEQYF. DNA of the CDR3: TGTGCCAGCAGCTCGCGACTATTAACCTACGAGCAGTACTTC. The full variable domain, rest sourced from reference TRBV7-8 and TRBJ2-7, is GAGVSQSPRYKVAKRGQDVALRCDPISGHVSLFWYQQALGQGPEFLTYFQNEAQLDKSGLPSDRFFAERPEGSVSTLKIQRTQQEDSAVYLCASSSRLLTYEQYFGPGTRLTVT.